The entry that follows covers one T cell receptor (beta chain) sequence. The data were taken from a study of blood T cell repertoires in COVID-19. Looked up from germline, CDR1 is SGHDT and CDR2 is YYEEEE. The CDR3 consists of 13 residues. Trimming at V came to 5 bases and at J to 6 bases, leaving 6 bases not matched to a gene. Only in-frame clones appear in the TCRdb table, and some are missing; sequencing was by immunoSEQ multiplex PCR. The sample carries around 300,000 clones, 88% recorded once. The age range of participants was about 18 to 100 years, with residence in roughly 25 US areas. The sequencing input was PBMCs or T cells enriched from blood (not recorded which). This clonotype was obtained from a woman in her sixties or seventies in a cohort exposed to, infected with or recovered from COVID-19 (not recorded which). V usage is TRBV5-6 and J usage is TRBJ2-3; TRBD1 aligns across 7 bases. Written as DNA, the CDR3 is TGTGCCAGCAGTATGGACAGGCGGGATACGCAGTATTTT. Translated: CASSMDRRDTQYF.